This TCR beta chain stems from a study of cytomegalovirus exposure and HLA in healthy donors. In the PCR, 60 Vbeta and 13 Jbeta primers were used. Sequenced by immunoSEQ multiplex PCR; TCRdb stores in-frame clones only, minus some. The sample carries about 130,000 clones, roughly four fifths recorded once. Study-level results: The study carried out a later analysis of TCR beta sequences. It associated around 17,000 of them with specific HLA alleles at a false discovery rate of 0.05. Productive rates of about 90% or about 30% were seen for most TCR beta V segments in an earlier analysis.

V lost 0 bases to trimming and J lost 8 bases, with 11 bases between them. Germline CDR1 MGHRA, CDR2 YSYEKL. The CDR3 contains 14 residues. On this clone: Antigen: not known.

Material for sequencing was PBMCs. This clonotype was sampled from a boy between 5 and 17 years old in good health and CMV-seronegative. This sequence joins TRBV4-1 and TRBJ2-1; D may be TRBD1 (6 bases). CDR3 region: CASSQERQVDEQFF. The CDR3 coding sequence is TGCGCCAGCAGCCAAGAGAGACAGGTCGATGAGCAGTTCTTC.